The T cell receptor (beta chain) described here comes from a study of cytomegalovirus exposure and HLA in healthy donors (dated by TCRdb to 2015 to 2018). Describing the broader study: An earlier analysis of about 560 of the donors reported 250 to 350 Gb of sequence data and around 110 million unique TCR beta sequences obtained from approximately 180 million T cells. Around 300 gigabases of sequencing data and approximately 80 million unique TCR sequences were included in an early release covering about 700 HLA-typed donors. The genetic ancestry cluster associated with self-reported Caucasian donors included 80% to 90% of the roughly 360 genotyped donors. The study was designed to test whether signatures of past pathogen exposure could be identified by cataloging public T cell receptors. Using immunosequencing, the study profiled T cell repertoires from around 670 subjects and related those repertoires to cytomegalovirus serostatus. Along with the roughly 610-subject first cohort, a separate validation cohort of around 110 different subjects was used. High-throughput TCR immunosequencing, statistical association of individual TCRs with disease status, and machine learning were combined to predict cytomegalovirus infection status. In a later analysis, previously published TCR beta repertoires from about 640 donors were re-analyzed and high-resolution HLA genotyping was added so that TCR occurrence patterns could be studied. Rather than using new phenotypic data, the later analysis identified candidate immune exposures from TCR beta sequences and from how often those sequences occurred across donors. In an earlier analysis of a few hundred of the donors, high-throughput TCR beta sequencing was used to judge whether each TCR beta V gene segment behaved as functional or pseudogenic. Donor age, sex, ethnicity and CMV serostatus were compiled together with the repertoire data. A later genetic analysis used genome-wide SNP genotypes for about 55% of the 666 donors, treating that subset as a discovery cohort. All discovery cohort repertoires had been generated on a single sequencing platform. Class I and class II HLA loci were covered by the typing at four-digit resolution. The number of donors typed differed by locus, with roughly 629-640 for A, B, C, DRB1 and DQB1, roughly 550 for DQA1, about 610 for DPA1, and some 470 for DPB1. Because of strong linkage in the cohort, roughly five DR-DQ haplotypes were treated as single units for association and clustering. Among roughly 400 genotyped donors of the cohort, an average of approximately 240,000 unique TCR beta nucleotide sequences were sequenced per donor, roughly 20% of them non-productive.

The CDR3 contains 16 residues, cysteine and phenylalanine counted. The read is trimmed to its CDR3 DNA, 48 bases read in frame from base 1. Relative to germline, V is 0 bases shorter and J is 4 bases shorter, with 14 bases between their ends. CDR1 SGHDT and CDR2 YYEEEE are derived from the germline V gene. Findings and caveats that apply to the study as a whole: The classifier was reported to diagnose cytomegalovirus status with high specificity and sensitivity in both the original and validation cohorts. In an earlier analysis of approximately 590 of the donors, most TCR beta V segments were observed in productive rearrangements about 87% or about 30% of the time, broadly matching IMGT annotations. In the study, some 160 TCR beta chains were listed as associated with cytomegalovirus. Because counts were too low, some 17 rarely observed V segments, including chromosome 9 orphons, were excluded from the earlier analysis of 500 to 700 of the donors. Roughly uniform sequencing depth across donors was assumed in presence/absence analyses, although this assumption may not hold. While some public TCRs were present in many individuals, most TCR sequences turned up only very rarely across donors. V-gene and J-gene trimming of TCR beta chains was associated with a missense DCLRE1C variant in a later genetic analysis, and the association was replicated in an independent cohort. CMV serostatus was the only immune exposure information available for the cohort. A later analysis associated 16,951 TCR beta sequences with specific HLA alleles at a false discovery rate of 0.05. Correlated functional status among segregating V segments might reflect linkage disequilibrium, but an unknown experimental factor could not be ruled out. A later analysis found that most CMV-associated TCR beta chains appeared HLA-restricted, with HLA associations seemingly driven largely by CMV exposure. Only TCR beta chains were sequenced in this cohort, and the absence of alpha or paired-chain data limited detectable features. The sequencing pipeline was judged likely to have produced a cluster of highly shared sequence variants as a technical artifact. In a later analysis, the rate of TCR association differed among HLA loci, with DRB1 alleles having the most associated TCRs and HLA-C alleles having the fewest. According to the authors, the approach could potentially be generalized to other disease states and immunological phenotypes. A further reported finding was that TCR beta sequences accurately predicted the HLA-A and HLA-B alleles for most subjects in the first cohort. A later analysis found that HLA-associated TCR beta chains were more clonally expanded and had lower generation probabilities than equally common non-associated chains. A few of the identified cytomegalovirus-associated TCR beta chains were confirmed in vitro to be specific for cytomegalovirus antigens. According to a later analysis, parvovirus B19, influenza, CMV and Epstein-Barr virus appeared linked to several top co-occurrence clusters. Because some donors lacked HLA typing at each locus, the association tests relied only on the typed subset. Because the 87-base-pair reads could not distinguish some IMGT-functional V segments, including TRBV6-2 and TRBV6-3, those segments were excluded. In a later genetic analysis, fewer N-insertions in productive TCRs were reported among donors in an Asian-associated ancestry cluster than the 666-donor mean. When HLA alleles, especially DR and DQ, strongly co-occurred, attributing TCR associations to individual alleles was difficult.

The cohort consisted of 600 or so healthy bone marrow donors. Cohort members were all nominally healthy when sampled, although unrecorded immune exposures were likely present. The donor was CMV seronegative and was included in the group of a few hundred seronegative cohort members. Every donor gave a peripheral blood sample, and the peripheral blood mononuclear cells from that sample were used for TCR beta sequencing. The Qiagen DNeasy Blood Extraction Kit was used to extract genomic DNA from the blood cell samples. Library construction relied on the immunoSEQ multiplex PCR assay. For the multiplex PCR, a mixture combining 60 forward primers for TCR Vbeta segments and 13 reverse primers for TCR Jbeta segments was used. A multiplex PCR assay on genomic DNA amplified the CDR3 region of rearranged TCR beta genes. Amplified TCR beta libraries were sequenced as 87-base-pair reads on the Illumina HiSeq System. The study's own analysis went as follows. Across the 670 or so repertoires, a later analysis counted roughly 77 million unique TCR beta chains, roughly 11 million of which were shared by at least two donors. Raw reads were error-corrected and collapsed into unique sequences with a nearest-neighbor algorithm that merged closely related sequences to remove PCR and sequencing errors. CDR3 sequences were aligned to IMGT reference sequences to assign V, D and J gene segments. For a sequence to be retained, a match of at least six nucleotides was required to both a V gene segment and a J gene segment. Rearrangements were called productive when the CDR3 lacked stop codons and stayed in frame with V and J; all others were non-productive. Following IMGT convention, CDR3 was defined as the stretch from the second conserved V-encoded cysteine up to the conserved J-encoded phenylalanine. The earlier analysis of about 620 of the donors excluded sequences that lacked an unambiguous match to a single V gene segment. An earlier analysis of about 600 of the donors called V segments functional above 56.7% productive rearrangements and segregating when the between-donor standard deviation exceeded 5%. A statistical classification framework was built to diagnose cytomegalovirus status from the catalog of TCR beta chain sequences. In a later analysis, TCR nucleotide sequences were compared against IMGT/GENE-DB human TR gene sequences so that V and J genes could be assigned. Using the TCRdist pipeline, a later analysis assigned CDR3 sequences along with most-parsimonious VDJ recombination scenarios. A later analysis defined each TCR beta chain by its CDR3 amino acid sequence plus V-gene family, and excluded reads lacking a unique V-gene family. As a way to deal with suspected cross-contamination and a sequencing artifact, a later analysis dropped over 550 nucleotide sequences that were highly shared and had low generation probability. In a later analysis, a clonal expansion index for each public chain was calculated from normalized within-repertoire ranks of inferred template counts. In a later analysis, generation probabilities were computed using a VDJ recombination model fitted to out-of-frame rearrangements, and the results were checked against IGoR. In a later analysis, hypergeometric tests were used to score TCR-TCR, TCR-HLA and TCR-CMV co-occurrence, with a repertoire-size bias correction applied to TCR pairs. In a later analysis, false discovery rates were estimated by permuting HLA or CMV assignments 20 times. A later analysis grouped co-occurring TCRs with DBSCAN, adding TCRdist sequence similarity when clustering within HLA-allele-positive subsets. Co-occurrence clustering excluded repertoires with fewer than 30,000 or more than 120,000 public chains, plus five with anomalous nucleotide sharing. This is the immuneACCESS table as TCRdb keeps it, with only in-frame sequences that have V and J called. A part of the clones is gone; compared with another copy, unresolved V genes explain less than half, and the rest is unexplained. Clonal size and the V and J genes are those of that table, whereas D and trimming came from the DNA. For this sample there are about 130,000 clones; 75% to 85% appear just once. The top ten hold over 2.5% of the sample.

Comments on this clone: Which antigen it targets is not known. The input lacks base qualities; no much larger clone sits a single base away.

This receptor was identified in a male donor in good health and CMV-seronegative. The chain links TRBV5-6 with TRBJ2-1, with TRBD2 perhaps the D gene, on 6 matching bases. Material: PBMCs. The base sequence is TGTGCCAGCAGCTTGGCGGGGCTGGCGGGGTACAATGAGCAGTTCTTC. This yields the protein CASSLAGLAGYNEQFF.